Listed here are 18 T cell receptor beta chains from one sample, sequenced in a study of identical twins (dated by TCRdb to the mid-2010s). The library came from 5' RACE. Sequencer: Illumina HiSeq 2000. TCRdb ran its own pipeline on the public reads, namely fastp trimming at Q25 and MiXCR clone calling, and kept in-frame beta chains. A single entry per CDR3 protein holds the most common genes and DNA from its merged rows. The sample records 350,000 to 400,000 distinct CDR3 sequences, approximately 8.8% of which are singletons. The ten largest clones capture 7.5% to 9.5% of the sample. Sequenced sample: naive T cells sorted from blood. In the paper's terms, the cell subset or site label means: cells isolated with a human naive T-cell isolation kit. The receptors shown here come from a woman in her fifties or sixties in good health.

The CDR3 reads CASTLAGLGVQETQYF. CDR3 DNA sequence: TGTGCCAGCACCCTCGCCGGCCTCGGGGTGCAAGAGACCCAGTACTTC. The V and J genes are TRBV12-3 or TRBV12-4 and TRBJ2-5, with D perhaps matching TRBD2 (5 bases). The CDR3 is 16 amino acids. V dropped 7 bases and J dropped 2 bases, with 20 bases sitting between them.

The chain combines TRBV24-1 with TRBJ1-5, with D tentatively TRBD1 (5 bases). CDR1 and CDR2 (germline): KGHDR, SFDVKD. The V gene lost 3 bases and the J gene lost 2 bases, with 16 bases spanning the gap. The length of the CDR3 is 17 residues. The CDR3 coding sequence is TGTGCCACCAGTGATGATCAGCAGGGTCGCGGCAATCAGCCCCAGCATTTT. Translation: CATSDDQQGRGNQPQHF.

CDR3 nucleotide sequence: TGTGCCAGTAGTAAGAAAGTTCGACAAAGTGCAACTAATGAAAAACTGTTTTTT. Residues: CASSKKVRQSATNEKLFF. The V and J genes are TRBV19 and TRBJ1-4; no reliable D call. Germline loops: CDR1 LNHDA, CDR2 SQIVND (reference sequence). Trimming removed 4 bases at V and 0 bases at J, with 18 bases between. This CDR3 has 18 amino acids. Full variable domain (outside the CDR3, taken from reference TRBV19 and TRBJ1-4): DGGITQSPKYLFRKEGQNVTLSCEQNLNHDAMYWYRQDPGQGLRLIYYSQIVNDFQKGDIAEGYSVSREKKESFPLTVTSAQKNPTAFYLCASSKKVRQSATNEKLFFGSGTQLSVL.

The chain carries TRBV25-1 and TRBJ2-7; no firm D call. CDR1 is MGHDK and CDR2 is SYGVNS in the germline V gene. V was shortened by 0 bases and J by 6 bases, with 3 bases between the two germline ends. CDR3 size: 11 residues. The CDR3 bases are TGTGCCAGCAGTGAATATGGCGAGCAGTACTTC. Its protein is CASSEYGEQYF.

The chain couples TRBV20-1 to TRBJ2-1; tentatively, D is TRBD2 (6 bases). This CDR3 comprises 14 residues. Germline CDR1 DFQATT, CDR2 SNEGSKA (reference sequence). With 5 bases removed from V and 3 bases from J, the gap between germline ends came to 14 bases. The chain's CDR3 is CSALAETDYNEQFF. As DNA, the CDR3 is TGCAGTGCTTTAGCGGAGACGGACTACAATGAGCAGTTCTTC.

The chain uses TRBV10-3 and TRBJ2-1; weak D call: TRBD2 (5 bases). Germline assignment: CDR1 ENHRY and CDR2 SYGVKD. With 8 bases removed from V and 10 bases from J, the gap between germline ends came to 12 bases. The CDR3 runs to 11 residues. The CDR3 here is CAIGGLGEQFF. CDR3 sequence (DNA): TGTGCCATCGGAGGCCTTGGGGAGCAGTTCTTC.

J is TRBJ2-1 and V is TRBV5-5; TRBD1 agrees at 10 bases. Germline-derived CDR1 and CDR2 are SGHKS and YYEKEE (reference sequence). V lost 4 bases, J lost 6 bases, and 13 bases stayed unmatched. CDR3 size: 17 residues. CDR3: CASSRSPGQGTVNEQFF. The CDR3 nucleotides are TGTGCCAGCAGCCGTTCTCCGGGACAGGGGACCGTCAATGAGCAGTTCTTC.

Concerning this clonotype itself: This may stem from a read error, because a much larger clone lies one nucleotide away. This chain links TRBV6-4 with TRBJ2-1; 8 nucleotides line up with TRBD2. The V and J ends lost 6 bases and 3 bases, in that order; junction bases with no gene match: 10. In germline, CDR1 is MRHNA, CDR2 SNTAGT. The CDR3 is 16 residues long. The CDR3 region is CASSDTGTSHYNEQFF. DNA of the CDR3: TGTGCCAGCAGCGACACCGGGACTAGTCACTACAATGAGCAGTTCTTC.

This clonotype turned up a few times. The V call is TRBV6-5, the J call TRBJ2-1; D is undetermined. Trimming left V 7 bases short and J 8 bases short, with 12 bases between. CDR1 and CDR2 from the germline V gene are MNHEY and SVGAGI. There are 12 residues in the CDR3. The CDR3 sequence: CASMTGHDEQFF. CDR3 in DNA: TGTGCCAGCATGACGGGCCACGATGAGCAGTTCTTC.

Only a few counts were recorded for this clonotype. V is TRBV28 and J is TRBJ1-4; TRBD1 matches at 8 bases. Germline values: CDR1 MDHEN, CDR2 SYDVKM. The CDR3 covers 14 residues. With V trimmed by 6 bases and J by 8 bases, 8 bases remained unmatched. The chain's CDR3 is CASRPTGVLEKLFF. CDR3 DNA sequence: TGTGCCAGCAGACCGACAGGGGTACTCGAAAAACTGTTTTTT.

This clonotype turned up a few times. The chain employs TRBV4-2 and TRBJ1-1; the D is unclear. The CDR3 is made up of 16 amino acids. V lost 3 bases and J 4 bases, leaving 18 bases between the germline ends. Germline values: CDR1 LGHNA, CDR2 YNFKEQ. The CDR3 loop reads CASSQQVGVLGTEAFF. Written as DNA, the CDR3 is TGTGCCAGCAGCCAGCAAGTCGGGGTTTTGGGCACTGAAGCTTTCTTT.

This clonotype was observed a handful of times. The chain employs TRBV14 and TRBJ2-1, with TRBD2 identical over 10 bases. Germline loops: CDR1 SGHDN, CDR2 FVKESK. CDR3 length: 16 residues. Germline trimming cut 5 bases from V and 4 bases from J; bases unmatched to any gene: 8. The CDR3 coding sequence is TGTGCCAGCAGCAAACTGGCTAGCGGGAGTTACAATGAGCAGTTCTTC. Protein: CASSKLASGSYNEQFF. Based on the CDR3 plus reference TRBV14 and TRBJ2-1, the full variable domain is EAGVTQFPSHSVIEKGQTVTLRCDPISGHDNLYWYRRVMGKEIKFLLHFVKESKQDESGMPNNRFLAERTGGTYSTLKVQPAELEDSGVYFCASSKLASGSYNEQFFGPGTRLTVL.

This clonotype has at least ten counts. The chain uses TRBV5-1 and TRBJ2-3; 8 nucleotides line up with TRBD2. The V and J ends lost 3 bases and 0 bases, in that order; junction bases with no gene match: 6. Germline lookup yields CDR1 SGHRS and CDR2 YFSETQ. The CDR3 is made up of 16 amino acids. Written as DNA, the CDR3 is TGCGCCAGCAGCTACGGGACTAGTCGTAGCACAGATACGCAGTATTTT. This gives the protein CASSYGTSRSTDTQYF.

This chain connects TRBV20-1 to TRBJ1-5; 8 positions match TRBD1. CDR3 size: 13 residues. CDR1 DFQATT and CDR2 SNEGSKA come from the germline V gene (reference sequence). This chain's CDR3 is CSIRQGRDQPQHF. CDR3 DNA: TGCAGCATTAGACAGGGGAGAGATCAGCCCCAGCATTTT.

In this sample, this clonotype turned up once. The chain couples TRBV12-3 or TRBV12-4 to TRBJ1-1, with D maybe TRBD1 (5 bases). The CDR3 loop spans 14 amino acids. V was shortened by 2 bases and J by 4 bases, with 11 bases between the two germline ends. CDR3 coding DNA: TGTGCCAGCAGTTTATATATAGGGGTCACTGAAGCTTTCTTT. Translated, it gives CASSLYIGVTEAFF.

Concerning this clonotype itself: A much larger clone sits a single nucleotide away, making a read error possible. This sequence joins TRBV12-3 or TRBV12-4 and TRBJ2-7; 9 positions match TRBD1. The CDR3 runs 15 residues. The CDR3 is CASSPGQGYPYKQYF. As DNA, the CDR3 is TGTGCCAGCAGCCCAGGACAGGGGTACCCCTACAAGCAGTACTTC.

This chain uses TRBV7-2 with TRBJ2-2, with D possibly matching TRBD1 (6 bases). Germline-derived CDR1 and CDR2 are SGHTA and FQGNSA. Trimming shortened V by 5 bases and J by 6 bases, and 19 bases separated the two germline ends. CDR3 length equals 16 residues. The CDR3 loop reads CASSPRAQGRPGELFF. The CDR3 DNA is TGTGCCAGCAGCCCTCGGGCACAGGGAAGGCCCGGGGAGCTGTTTTTT.

The table lists this clonotype with a few counts. The J gene is TRBJ2-7, the V gene TRBV5-1; perhaps D is TRBD1 or TRBD2 (5 bases each). The CDR3 consists of 13 residues. V lost 4 bases to trimming and J lost 6 bases, with 14 bases between them. Germline V lookup: CDR1 SGHRS, CDR2 YFSETQ. CDR3 DNA sequence: TGCGCCAGCAGCCGGGACCAGGCTTCCGAGCAGTACTTC. Encoded protein: CASSRDQASEQYF. The full variable domain, its missing parts supplied by reference TRBV5-1 and TRBJ2-7, is KAGVTQTPRYLIKTRGQQVTLSCSPISGHRSVSWYQQTPGQGLQFLFEYFSETQRNKGNFPGRFSGRQFSNSRSEMNVSTLELGDSALYLCASSRDQASEQYFGPGTRLTVT.